Below are 12 T cell receptor beta chains sequenced from a single sample in a study of technical replicates of blood from a few donors. The protocol was immunoSEQ multiplex PCR, while the TCRdb copy is restricted to in-frame clones and leaves out a portion. Here the sample spans over 85,000 clones, approximately 95% being singletons. The sequenced sample was T cells isolated from PBMCs. The receptors derive from a human donor in good health.

The V call is TRBV7-8, the J call TRBJ2-7; perhaps TRBD1 as D (5 bases). This CDR3 is 14 amino acids long. Trimming took 0 bases from V and 0 from J, leaving 6 bases between them. The V gene's germline CDR1 is SGHVS and CDR2 FQNEAQ. The CDR3 nucleotides read TGTGCCAGCAGCTTAGCCAGGGTCTCCTACGAGCAGTACTTC. Its protein product is CASSLARVSYEQYF.

V gene TRBV14 combines with J gene TRBJ1-2, with D maybe TRBD1 (6 bases). This CDR3 comprises 18 residues. Trimming removed 1 base from V and 5 bases from J, with 23 bases in between. Germline values: CDR1 SGHDN, CDR2 FVKESK. This CDR3 is CASSQATILLQGWYGYTF. The CDR3 nucleotides read TGTGCCAGCAGCCAAGCGACAATACTCCTGCAGGGGTGGTATGGCTACACCTTC.

This chain joins TRBV7-3 and TRBJ2-1; D uncertain. CDR3 length: 14 residues. Deletions cut 5 bases from V and 2 bases from J, with 10 bases between. CDR1 is SGHTA, CDR2 FQGTGA, per germline. The CDR3 bases are TGTGCCAGCAGCCGCAGTCTTACCTACAATGAGCAGTTCTTC. Residues: CASSRSLTYNEQFF. Full variable domain (outside the CDR3, taken from reference TRBV7-3 and TRBJ2-1): GAGVSQTPSNKVTEKGKYVELRCDPISGHTALYWYRQSLGQGPEFLIYFQGTGAADDSGLPNDRFFAVRPEGSVSTLKIQRTERGDSAVYLCASSRSLTYNEQFFGPGTRLTVL.

The CDR3 nucleotides read TGCAGCGTGGAGACCTCCCTCGGCACTGAAGCTTTCTTT. It codes for CSVETSLGTEAFF. This chain uses TRBV29-1 with TRBJ1-1; the D is unclear. V dropped 6 bases and J dropped 4 bases, with 15 bases sitting between them. The CDR3 extends over 13 amino acids. The V gene's germline CDR1 is SQVTM and CDR2 ANQGSEA.

This sequence joins TRBV6-5 and TRBJ2-7, with TRBD1 matching 8 bases. The CDR3 loop spans 14 amino acids. J lost 3 bases, V lost 6 bases, and 7 bases had no gene match. CDR1 MNHEY and CDR2 SVGAGI come from the germline V gene. CDR3 sequence: CASRLGQGNYEQYF. The CDR3 nucleotides are TGTGCCAGCAGACTTGGACAGGGTAACTACGAGCAGTACTTC.

The chain couples TRBV18 to TRBJ2-5, with TRBD2 matching over 7 bases. Germline assignment: CDR1 KGHSH and CDR2 LQKENI. The CDR3 length is 14 residues. The V segment lost 6 bases and the J segment 5 bases; nucleotides outside the gene matches: 9. Here the CDR3 DNA reads TGTGCCAGCTCGGGGAGACTAGCACGGGAGACCCAGTACTTC. Its translation is CASSGRLARETQYF.

The J gene is TRBJ2-3, the V gene TRBV11-3; D ambiguous. This CDR3 region has 13 residues. The germline gives CDR1 SGHNT, CDR2 YENEEA. Trimming left V 5 bases short and J 4 bases short, with 10 bases between. CDR3: CASSAELADTQYF. The CDR3 region has the DNA TGTGCCAGCAGCGCGGAGTTGGCAGATACGCAGTATTTT.

The chain combines TRBV7-2 with TRBJ2-5, with D uncertain. CDR3 length equals 14 residues. Germline V gene sequence: CDR1 SGHTA, CDR2 FQGNSA. Trimming took 5 bases from V and 1 from J, leaving 11 bases between them. This CDR3 is CASSPLTAQETQYF. Here the CDR3 DNA reads TGTGCCAGCAGCCCTCTTACAGCCCAAGAGACCCAGTACTTC.

This chain uses TRBV27 with TRBJ2-3; 9 bases agree with TRBD2. From germline, CDR1 is MNHEY and CDR2 SMNVEV (reference sequence). Losses at the gene ends were 1 base for V and 2 bases for J; bases not matched to a gene: 1. There are 15 residues in the CDR3. Here the CDR3 reads CASSLLAGATDTQYF. The CDR3 region has the DNA TGTGCCAGCAGTTTATTAGCGGGGGCCACAGATACGCAGTATTTT.

The genes are TRBV18 and TRBJ2-5; 8 positions agree with TRBD1. The length of the CDR3 is 13 residues. Per the germline V gene, CDR1 is KGHSH and CDR2 is LQKENI. V lost 4 bases and J lost 5; bases outside the gene matches: 3. CDR3 region: CASSQQGAETQYF. CDR3 nucleotides: TGTGCCAGCTCACAGCAGGGGGCCGAGACCCAGTACTTC.

The chain combines TRBV21-1 with TRBJ2-1; TRBD2, the table's D call, lacks a check against the DNA. TRBV21-1 is labeled a pseudogene. The CDR3 length is 17 residues. The CDR3 DNA sequence: TGTGCCAGCAGCGAAACCACTAATAGCGGGAGATTACGGGAGCAGTTCTTC. This sequence encodes CASSETTNSGRLREQFF.

The chain couples TRBV5-5 to TRBJ2-3; 10 nucleotides agree with TRBD2. Germline V gene sequence: CDR1 SGHKS, CDR2 YYEKEE (reference sequence). The CDR3 consists of 16 residues. With 2 bases clipped from V and 2 bases from J, the junction kept 5 bases outside the gene matches. As DNA, the CDR3 is TGTGCCAGCAGCTTTCAGCGGGAGGGCCCCACAGATACGCAGTATTTT. Protein sequence: CASSFQREGPTDTQYF.